This passage covers 17 T cell receptor beta chains from one sample sequenced in a study of control samples from healthy donors and cancer patients. Assay used: immunoSEQ multiplex PCR; TCRdb lists only in-frame clones, some missing. The data contain around 90,000 clones, 85% of them singletons. The specimen sequenced was blood. Source of these receptors: a man aged 25 to 45 in good health.

V and J are TRBV13 and TRBJ2-7; 13 bases are shared with TRBD2. This CDR3 contains 17 residues. After removal of 2 bases from V and 4 bases from J, the junction contained 8 bases not matched to a gene. The germline V gene encodes CDR1 PRHDT and CDR2 FYEKMQ (reference sequence). The CDR3 sequence is CASSLMRLAGGTYEQYF. DNA for the CDR3: TGTGCCAGCAGCTTAATGCGACTAGCGGGAGGCACGTACGAGCAGTACTTC.

This chain joins TRBV7-9 and TRBJ1-1; D is unclear. The CDR3 covers 14 residues. Germline CDR1 is SEHNR and CDR2 is FQNEAQ (reference sequence). Deletions cut 1 base from V and 7 bases from J, with 13 bases between. Here the CDR3 reads CASSLGTAPNEAFF. The CDR3, as DNA: TGTGCCAGCAGCTTAGGGACCGCGCCAAATGAAGCTTTCTTT.

The rearrangement links TRBV7-9 to TRBJ1-6; 10 bases agree with TRBD1. The CDR3 loop spans 15 amino acids. With V trimmed by 5 bases and J by 4 bases, 2 bases remained unmatched. The germline CDR1 and CDR2 sequences are SEHNR and FQNEAQ (reference sequence). This chain's CDR3 is CASSRDRGYNSPLHF. In DNA, the CDR3 is TGTGCCAGCAGCCGGGACAGGGGATATAATTCACCCCTCCACTTT.

The chain joins TRBV19 to TRBJ1-2, with 9 bases identical to TRBD1. V was clipped by 6 bases and J by 8 bases; unmatched bases: 7. This CDR3 has 13 amino acids. Looked up from germline, CDR1 is LNHDA and CDR2 is SQIVND (reference sequence). CDR3 sequence reads: CASRTGGKKGYTF. The DNA for the CDR3 is TGTGCCAGTAGGACAGGGGGAAAGAAGGGCTACACCTTC.

The chain has TRBV2 and TRBJ1-4; tentative D call: TRBD1 (6 bases). Per germline, CDR1 SNHLY and CDR2 FYNNEI. V shed 6 bases and J shed 8 bases, with 16 bases lying between them. The CDR3 extends over 14 amino acids. For the CDR3, the DNA is TGTGCCAGCAGCCTGATCTACAGGGAGGAAAAACTGTTTTTT. Its translation is CASSLIYREEKLFF.

The chain recombines TRBV2 with TRBJ2-3; D might be TRBD2 (6 bases). Germline V gene sequence: CDR1 SNHLY, CDR2 FYNNEI. V was trimmed by 7 bases and J by 6 bases, leaving 17 bases between them. This CDR3 comprises 14 residues. This CDR3 is CASTERRGVDTQYF. In nucleotides, the CDR3 is TGTGCCAGCACCGAACGGAGGGGCGTCGATACGCAGTATTTT.

The rearrangement joins TRBV14 to TRBJ2-5; a weak D match, TRBD1 (5 bases). CDR1 is SGHDN and CDR2 is FVKESK in the germline V gene. The germline V and J ends were trimmed by 1 base and 5 bases, with 14 bases remaining between them. This CDR3 is 15 amino acids long. The CDR3 DNA follows: TGTGCCAGCAGCCAAGGATGGGGCGTGGATGAGACCCAGTACTTC. Translated, it gives CASSQGWGVDETQYF.

The chain links TRBV27 to TRBJ2-5, with 12 bases aligning to TRBD2. This CDR3 region has 16 residues. The germline CDR1 and CDR2 sequences are MNHEY and SMNVEV (reference sequence). J was trimmed by 3 bases and V by 5 bases; bases with no gene match: 7. The CDR3 DNA is TGTGCCAGCAGTGGGACAAGGACTAGCGGGGAAGAGACCCAGTACTTC. Translated: CASSGTRTSGEETQYF.

The chain has TRBV3-1 (or the pseudogene TRBV3-2) and TRBJ1-4, with no clear D. Trimming removed 4 bases from V and 6 bases from J, with 12 bases in between. Germline V gives CDR1 LGHDT, CDR2 YNNKEL (reference sequence). The CDR3 runs 14 residues. CDR3 protein: CASSLSWEDEKLFF. The CDR3 DNA reads as TGTGCCAGCAGCCTCTCATGGGAGGATGAAAAACTGTTTTTT.

The chain joins TRBV5-1 to TRBJ1-6; unclear D gene. V lost 6 bases to trimming and J lost 0 bases, with 10 bases between them. The CDR3 is made up of 15 amino acids. Germline V lookup: CDR1 SGHRS, CDR2 YFSETQ. This CDR3 is CASKRESSYNSPLHF. Written as DNA, the CDR3 is TGCGCCAGCAAACGCGAGAGCTCCTATAATTCACCCCTCCACTTT.

A note on this clone: The sample has other DNA sequences that encode this CDR3 too. V is TRBV6-6 and J is TRBJ1-5, with D possibly being TRBD1 (5 bases). Trimming left V 2 bases short and J 4 bases short, with 9 bases between. This CDR3 has 14 residues. Germline values: CDR1 MNHNY, CDR2 SVGAGI (reference sequence). Here the CDR3 DNA reads TGTGCCAGCAGTTACAGGGGAGGAAATCAGCCCCAGCATTTT. Its translation: CASSYRGGNQPQHF.

The chain links TRBV19 to TRBJ2-7, with D perhaps matching TRBD1 (6 bases). The germline V and J ends were trimmed by 5 bases and 7 bases, with 18 bases remaining between them. Per germline, CDR1 LNHDA and CDR2 SQIVND (reference sequence). The CDR3 has 14 residues. CDR3 amino acids: CASSPALTGREQYF. CDR3 coding DNA: TGTGCCAGTAGTCCAGCCTTGACAGGCCGAGAGCAGTACTTC.

The CDR3 is CASSPFTPRRTGDTEAFF. As DNA, the CDR3 is TGTGCCAGCAGCCCATTTACGCCGCGGAGGACAGGGGACACTGAAGCTTTCTTT. This chain uses TRBV3-1 (or the pseudogene TRBV3-2) with TRBJ1-1; 9 bases are a match to TRBD1. The CDR3 loop spans 18 amino acids. V trimming: 4 bases; J trimming: 3 bases; junction bases outside the gene matches: 15. Germline CDR1 is LGHDT and CDR2 is YNNKEL (reference sequence).

The chain recombines TRBV18 with TRBJ1-2; D perhaps matches TRBD1 (5 bases). The V end was cut by 4 bases, the J end by 9 bases, with 18 bases between. CDR1 KGHSH and CDR2 LQKENI come from the germline V gene. This CDR3 is 14 amino acids long. CDR3 nucleotide sequence: TGTGCCAGCTCACTCGCCGGGACGCAAGGGAGCTACACCTTC. This translates into CASSLAGTQGSYTF.

The chain uses TRBV3-1 (or the pseudogene TRBV3-2) and TRBJ2-3; D uncertain. The CDR3 runs to 15 residues. Trimming took off 5 bases at V and 4 bases at J, with 16 bases between the two ends. The germline gives CDR1 LGHDT, CDR2 YNNKEL (reference sequence). The chain's CDR3 is CASSNFSQGSDTQYF. The CDR3 nucleotides are TGTGCCAGCAGCAACTTTAGTCAAGGGTCAGATACGCAGTATTTT.

This clone appeared a single time. The chain is built from TRBV6-6 and TRBJ1-5; 9 bases are a match to TRBD1. The J segment lost 0 bases and the V segment lost 5 bases, leaving 8 bases of the junction unmatched. Germline CDR1 MNHNY, CDR2 SVGAGI (reference sequence). This CDR3 is 17 amino acids long. DNA of the CDR3: TGTGCCAGCAGTCAGGACAGGGGTCATAATAGCAATCAGCCCCAGCATTTT. It specifies CASSQDRGHNSNQPQHF.

The chain employs TRBV5-8 and TRBJ2-2, with TRBD2 matching 7 bases. The CDR3 totals 14 residues. After removal of 2 bases from V and 6 bases from J, the junction contained 4 bases not matched to a gene. In germline, CDR1 is SGHTS, CDR2 YDEGEE. This CDR3 is CASSFFAGAGELFF. The CDR3 region has the DNA TGTGCCAGCAGCTTTTTTGCGGGGGCCGGGGAGCTGTTTTTT.